The T cell receptor (beta chain) described here comes from a study of cytomegalovirus exposure and HLA in healthy donors. Broader study findings: There were under 200 TCR beta chains listed as cytomegalovirus-associated. Later genetic work tied a missense DCLRE1C variant to beta-chain V and J trimming. Most TCR sequences were uncommon, yet certain public TCRs appeared in many donors. Roughly uniform sequencing depth across donors was assumed, possibly incorrectly.

The CDR3 has 17 amino acids. Germline V gene data show CDR1 as SGHAT and CDR2 as FQNNGV. V shed 2 bases, J shed 4 bases, and the junction held 10 bases outside the gene matches. Use of 60 Vbeta and 13 Jbeta primers characterized the PCR. The data were produced by immunoSEQ multiplex PCR, yet TCRdb's version contains in-frame clones alone and is incomplete. Of about 160,000 clones in the sample, 60% to 85% were seen once. A note on this clone: The antigen remains undetermined.

This clonotype was sampled from a woman between 50 and 59 years old in good health and CMV-seropositive. The chain combines TRBV11-2 with TRBJ2-3, with 9 nucleotides matching TRBD2. The sample consisted of PBMCs. The CDR3 DNA follows: TGTGCCAGCAGCTTACCGATCGCGGGCGGGAGGGCAGATACGCAGTATTTT. This sequence encodes CASSLPIAGGRADTQYF.